Below, 11 T cell receptor beta chains from the same sample are listed, as sequenced in a study of cytomegalovirus exposure and HLA in healthy donors. 13 Jbeta primers and 60 Vbeta primers were used for the PCR. Measured with immunoSEQ multiplex PCR; TCRdb has only the in-frame clones, and not every one. The data show some 140,000 clones, with about four fifths seen just once and more than 3% held by the top ten. What was sequenced was PBMCs. These receptors were collected from a female donor in good health and CMV-seronegative.

This rearrangement joins TRBV7-2 to TRBJ2-3; TRBD2 might be the D (5 bases). There are 14 residues in the CDR3. Germline assignment: CDR1 SGHTA and CDR2 FQGNSA. V lost 1 base and J 1 base, leaving 6 bases between the germline ends. CDR3 nucleotide sequence: TGTGCCAGCAGCTTAGAGAGGGGCACAGATACGCAGTATTTT. Translating gives CASSLERGTDTQYF. Combining the CDR3 with reference TRBV7-2 and TRBJ2-3 gives the whole variable domain GAGVSQSPSNKVTEKGKDVELRCDPISGHTALYWYRQSLGQGLEFLIYFQGNSAPDKSGLPSDRFSAERTGGSVSTLTIQRTQQEDSAVYLCASSLERGTDTQYFGPGTRLTVL.

The chain links TRBV28 to TRBJ2-7, with 11 bases lining up with TRBD2. V gave up 6 bases and J gave up 2 bases; unmatched junction bases: 6. Germline lookup yields CDR1 MDHEN and CDR2 SYDVKM. This CDR3 contains 15 residues. CDR3 sequence: CASSRTSGGTYEQYF. CDR3 DNA sequence: TGTGCCAGCAGCCGAACTAGCGGGGGTACCTACGAGCAGTACTTC.

This chain uses TRBV11-3 with TRBJ2-3; D is perhaps TRBD2 (6 bases). The CDR3 sequence is 15 residues long. From germline, CDR1 is SGHNT and CDR2 YENEEA. Deletions cut 3 bases from V and 3 bases from J, with 13 bases between. In DNA form, the CDR3 reads TGTGCCAGCAGCTTGAGGGAGGAGGAGACAGATACGCAGTATTTT. It is translated as CASSLREEETDTQYF. The whole variable domain, remainder taken from reference TRBV11-3 and TRBJ2-3, is EAGVVQSPRYKIIEKKQPVAFWCNPISGHNTLYWYLQNLGQGPELLIRYENEEAVDDSQLPKDRFSAERLKGVDSTLKIQPAELGDSAVYLCASSLREEETDTQYFGPGTRLTVL.

V and J are TRBV7-8 and TRBJ2-4; TRBD1 matches at 7 bases. The germline gives CDR1 SGHVS, CDR2 FQNEAQ. CDR3 length equals 15 residues. The V segment lost 3 bases and the J segment 0 bases; nucleotides outside the gene matches: 2. The CDR3 sequence is CASSLGQLAKNIQYF. DNA of the CDR3: TGTGCCAGCAGCTTGGGACAGCTAGCCAAAAACATTCAGTACTTC.

The chain combines TRBV7-2 with TRBJ1-5; D gene unclear. V was cut by 5 bases and J by 7 bases, with 18 bases left in between. Germline lookup yields CDR1 SGHTA and CDR2 FQGNSA. The CDR3 totals 15 residues. CDR3 nucleotide sequence: TGTGCCAGCAGCCCAAGTCAGGCCCTCACCCAGCCCCAGCATTTT. It is translated as CASSPSQALTQPQHF. Supplemented by reference TRBV7-2 and TRBJ1-5, the full variable domain reads GAGVSQSPSNKVTEKGKDVELRCDPISGHTALYWYRQSLGQGLEFLIYFQGNSAPDKSGLPSDRFSAERTGGSVSTLTIQRTQQEDSAVYLCASSPSQALTQPQHFGDGTRLSIL.

The genes are TRBV28 and TRBJ2-7, with D possibly TRBD1 on 5 matching bases. V shed 6 bases and J shed 0 bases, with 9 bases lying between them. From germline, CDR1 is MDHEN and CDR2 SYDVKM. The CDR3 runs 13 residues. The CDR3 loop is CASRAQGSYEQYF. As DNA, the CDR3 is TGTGCCAGCAGGGCCCAGGGCTCCTACGAGCAGTACTTC.

This clone has at least ten counts. This rearrangement joins TRBV5-1 to TRBJ2-1; 10 nucleotides agree with TRBD2. This CDR3 has 15 amino acids. The V gene end was trimmed by 0 bases and the J gene end by 8 bases; junction bases not matched to a gene: 5. CDR1 SGHRS and CDR2 YFSETQ come from the germline V gene. DNA for the CDR3: TGCGCCAGCAGCTTGGTTTCTAGCGGGAGTGATGAGCAGTTCTTC. As protein: CASSLVSSGSDEQFF.

This clone has ten or more counts. This rearrangement joins TRBV13 to TRBJ2-7; the D gene is possibly TRBD1 (5 bases). The length of the CDR3 is 14 residues. The germline V gene encodes CDR1 PRHDT and CDR2 FYEKMQ (reference sequence). The ends were cut back, 5 bases at V and 6 bases at J, with 17 bases in the middle. CDR3 in amino acids: CASSLSPRASEQYF. The CDR3 nucleotides read TGTGCCAGCAGCCTAAGTCCCAGGGCCTCCGAGCAGTACTTC.

Written as DNA, the CDR3 is TGTGCCAGTAGAATAACAGGGTGGGAAGAAAAACTGTTTTTT. This translates into CASRITGWEEKLFF. The V call is TRBV19, the J call TRBJ1-4; perhaps TRBD1 as D (6 bases). This CDR3 region has 14 residues. Germline V lookup: CDR1 LNHDA, CDR2 SQIVND (reference sequence). Trimming cost V 6 bases and J 8 bases, with 16 bases left between them. The complete variable domain, with remaining parts taken from reference TRBV19 and TRBJ1-4, reads DGGITQSPKYLFRKEGQNVTLSCEQNLNHDAMYWYRQDPGQGLRLIYYSQIVNDFQKGDIAEGYSVSREKKESFPLTVTSAQKNPTAFYLCASRITGWEEKLFFGSGTQLSVL.

This chain connects TRBV30 to TRBJ1-4; 8 bases map to TRBD1. The trim removed 3 bases at V and 6 bases at J, leaving 9 bases unmatched. Per the germline V gene, CDR1 is GTSNPN and CDR2 is SVGIG (reference sequence). The CDR3 is 15 amino acids. This CDR3 reads CAWSQPGGAHEKLFF. The DNA for the CDR3 is TGTGCCTGGAGCCAACCAGGGGGCGCGCATGAAAAACTGTTTTTT.

The sample holds one count of this clone. J is TRBJ2-3 and V is TRBV12-2; the D segment call TRBD2 is taken from the table without a DNA check. TRBV12-2 is a documented pseudogene. This CDR3 region has 17 residues. In DNA form, the CDR3 reads TGTGCAAGTCGCCACGGGGATAGCGGGACTATCACAGATACGCAGTATTTT. Its translation is CASRHGDSGTITDTQYF.